This is a list of T cell receptor beta chains from one sample in a study of blood T cell repertoires in COVID-19. Some clones are missing from TCRdb's copy, which holds only in-frame ones; the method was immunoSEQ multiplex PCR. This sample has about 190,000 clones, with approximately 88% found just once. Material for sequencing was peripheral blood. The source of these receptors is a man aged 40-49 years with acute or convalescent COVID-19. The conserved cysteine and the conserved F or W are not part of the CDR3 here. Fields, in order: V gene, clone size, J gene, CDR3 protein. The size of a clone is reported for some rows only, either as once, few or many, or as a class for expanded clones.

TRBV28,.,TRBJ2-7,ASSSPGQGTRHEQY
TRBV21-1,.,TRBJ2-2,ASSKVAVAGNTGELF
TRBV5-4,.,TRBJ1-2,ASSLRGGGYT
TRBV24-1,.,TRBJ2-1,ATSDPGQGASYNEQF
TRBV6-5,.,TRBJ2-5,ASTQDTQETQY
TRBV28,.,TRBJ2-2,ASSAGLKAGELF
TRBV7-9,.,TRBJ2-7,ASSGDGTVLTYEQY
TRBV5-1,once,TRBJ2-3,ASSLGGGGTDTQY
TRBV4-1,.,TRBJ1-1,ASSQNRGLNTEAF
TRBV6-5,.,TRBJ1-5,ASTPLVYQPQH
TRBV30,.,TRBJ1-2,AWSLTGTDYGYT
TRBV5-5,.,TRBJ2-5,ASSPGTDQETQY
TRBV24-1,.,TRBJ1-2,ATSGPDRGRGYT
TRBV7-9,.,TRBJ1-1,ASSITPEAAF
TRBV28,.,TRBJ1-1,ASSWAPGGITEAF
TRBV12-3/TRBV12-4,.,TRBJ1-4,ASRLPGEKLF
TRBV6-6,.,TRBJ2-7,ASSSPRDSRTYEQY
TRBV19,.,TRBJ1-1,ASSIDKAF
TRBV10-3,.,TRBJ1-1,AISGVSGSEAF
TRBV4-1,.,TRBJ1-6,ASSLYRGRGSSPLH
TRBV7-9,.,TRBJ1-4,ASSLGPGGHRNEKLF
TRBV5-6,.,TRBJ2-7,ASSLGGRFGEQY
TRBV11-2,.,TRBJ2-2,ASSFPRGGQGGELF